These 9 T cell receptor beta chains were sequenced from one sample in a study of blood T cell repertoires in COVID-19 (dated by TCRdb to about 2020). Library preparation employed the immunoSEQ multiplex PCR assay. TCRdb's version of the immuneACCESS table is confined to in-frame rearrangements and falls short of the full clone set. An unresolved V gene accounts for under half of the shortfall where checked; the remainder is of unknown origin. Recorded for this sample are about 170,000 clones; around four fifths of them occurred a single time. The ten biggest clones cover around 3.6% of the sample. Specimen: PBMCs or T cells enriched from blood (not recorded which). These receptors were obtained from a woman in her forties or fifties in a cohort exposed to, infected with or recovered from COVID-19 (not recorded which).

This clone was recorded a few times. The CDR3 region is CASSYSGQFSNQPQHF. Here the CDR3 DNA reads TGTGCCAGCAGTTACTCGGGACAGTTTAGCAATCAGCCCCAGCATTTT. The chain couples TRBV6-2 or TRBV6-3 to TRBJ1-5; 7 bases are a match to TRBD1. V dropped 0 bases and J dropped 0; count of bases not matched to a gene: 2. The CDR3 sequence is 16 residues long. Germline V lookup: CDR1 MNHEY, CDR2 SVGEGT.

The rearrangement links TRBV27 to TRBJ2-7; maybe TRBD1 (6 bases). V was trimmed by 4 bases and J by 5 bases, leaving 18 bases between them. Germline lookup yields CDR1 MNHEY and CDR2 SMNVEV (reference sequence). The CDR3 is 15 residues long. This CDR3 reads CASSSHDRSGHEQYF. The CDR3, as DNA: TGTGCCAGCAGTTCCCACGACAGGAGTGGTCACGAGCAGTACTTC.

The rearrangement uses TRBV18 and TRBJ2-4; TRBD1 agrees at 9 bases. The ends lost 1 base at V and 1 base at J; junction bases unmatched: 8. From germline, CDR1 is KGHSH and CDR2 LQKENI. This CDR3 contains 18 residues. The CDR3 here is CASSPLQQGAVAKNIQYF. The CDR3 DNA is TGTGCCAGCTCACCACTCCAACAGGGGGCCGTGGCCAAAAACATTCAGTACTTC.

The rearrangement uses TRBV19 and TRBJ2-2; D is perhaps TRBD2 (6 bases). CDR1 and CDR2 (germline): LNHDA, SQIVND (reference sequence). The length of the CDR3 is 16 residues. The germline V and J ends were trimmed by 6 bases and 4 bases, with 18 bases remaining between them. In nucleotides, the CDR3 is TGTGCCAGTAGCATGGCGGGGCAGGGCTTCACCGGGGAGCTGTTTTTT. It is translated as CASSMAGQGFTGELFF.

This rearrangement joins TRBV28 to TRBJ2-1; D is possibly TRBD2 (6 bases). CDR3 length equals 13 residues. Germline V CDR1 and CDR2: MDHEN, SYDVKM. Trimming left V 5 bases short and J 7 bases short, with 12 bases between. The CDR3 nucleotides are TGTGCCAGCAGTCTCCGGAGCGGGAATGAGCAGTTCTTC. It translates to CASSLRSGNEQFF.

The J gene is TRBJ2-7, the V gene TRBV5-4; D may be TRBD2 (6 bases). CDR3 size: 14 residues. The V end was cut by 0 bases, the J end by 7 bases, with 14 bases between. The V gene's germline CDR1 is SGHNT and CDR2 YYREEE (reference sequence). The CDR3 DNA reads TGTGCCAGCAGCTTGGATGGAGGGCCGGTAGAGCAGTACTTC. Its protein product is CASSLDGGPVEQYF.

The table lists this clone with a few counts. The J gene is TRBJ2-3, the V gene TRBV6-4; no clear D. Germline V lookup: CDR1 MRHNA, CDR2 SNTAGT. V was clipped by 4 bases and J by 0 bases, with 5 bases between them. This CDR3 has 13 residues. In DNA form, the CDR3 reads TGTGCCAGCAGTGGCGGAAGCACAGATACGCAGTATTTT. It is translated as CASSGGSTDTQYF.

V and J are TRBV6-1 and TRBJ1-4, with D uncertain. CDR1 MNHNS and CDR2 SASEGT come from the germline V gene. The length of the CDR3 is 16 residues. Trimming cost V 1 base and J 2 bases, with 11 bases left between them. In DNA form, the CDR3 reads TGTGCCAGCAGTGAAGTGAGGAGAGGGACTAATGAAAAACTGTTTTTT. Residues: CASSEVRRGTNEKLFF.

Here the CDR3 DNA reads TGTGCCAGCAGCTTATTAGGAAACACCATATATTTT. Translation: CASSLLGNTIYF. The V gene is TRBV5-6, the J gene TRBJ1-3; no clear D gene. CDR1 is SGHDT, CDR2 YYEEEE, per germline. The CDR3 loop spans 12 amino acids. V gave up 2 bases and J gave up 4 bases, with 4 bases separating them.